This entry features one TCR beta chain sequence. The data stem from a study of blood T cell repertoires in COVID-19. Overall study context: The study drew acute and convalescent COVID-19 samples from the United States, Italy and Spain.

This CDR3 comprises 12 residues. Looked up from germline, CDR1 is KGHSH and CDR2 is LQKENI. V lost 5 bases to trimming and J lost 5 bases, with 10 bases between them. Per the study methods: Amplified reference gene primers provided the basis for estimating nucleated cell counts. Clones were read by immunoSEQ multiplex PCR, and TCRdb kept only the in-frame ones, dropping some. V, J and clone size were drawn from that table, and D and trimming were deduced from the DNA. In the table there are 160,000 or so clones, roughly 90% of which are singletons. This sequence joins TRBV18 and TRBJ2-7; D possibly corresponds to TRBD1 (5 bases). The receptor was derived from a man aged 60 to 75 with acute or convalescent COVID-19. Sequenced sample: peripheral blood. CDR3: CASSVLGDEQYF. The CDR3 bases are TGTGCCAGCTCAGTATTAGGGGACGAGCAGTACTTC.